The 15 T cell receptor beta chains below come from one sample, sequenced in a study of siplizumab effects on memory and regulatory T cells. Here immunoSEQ multiplex PCR was the method, and the copy in TCRdb shows in-frame clones only, minus some. The repertoire has over 85,000 clones, over 85% of them found once; the top ten carry approximately 0.31%. Sequenced sample: non-Treg CD4+ T cells sorted from blood. The receptor set was obtained from a human donor in good health.

V is TRBV15 and J is TRBJ1-1; 9 positions match TRBD1. This CDR3 region has 16 residues. V lost 4 bases and J lost 0; bases outside the gene matches: 6. CDR1 and CDR2 (germline): LNHNV, YYDKDF (reference sequence). In DNA, the CDR3 is TGTGCCACCAGCAAAGGGACAGGGACGATGAACACTGAAGCTTTCTTT. Protein: CATSKGTGTMNTEAFF.

This sequence joins TRBV5-1 and TRBJ2-1; 14 nucleotides match TRBD2. Germline V gene data show CDR1 as SGHRS and CDR2 as YFSETQ. V lost 3 bases and J lost 4; bases outside the gene matches: 6. This CDR3 contains 17 residues. The CDR3 loop is CASSSPGLAGVYNEQFF. The CDR3 region has the DNA TGCGCCAGCAGCTCACCGGGACTAGCGGGGGTATACAATGAGCAGTTCTTC. Complete variable domain (other parts from reference TRBV5-1 and TRBJ2-1): KAGVTQTPRYLIKTRGQQVTLSCSPISGHRSVSWYQQTPGQGLQFLFEYFSETQRNKGNFPGRFSGRQFSNSRSEMNVSTLELGDSALYLCASSSPGLAGVYNEQFFGPGTRLTVL.

The chain employs TRBV18 and TRBJ1-6; TRBD1 might be the D (6 bases). Trimming cost V 6 bases and J 8 bases, with 20 bases left between them. Germline assignment: CDR1 KGHSH and CDR2 LQKENI. The CDR3 spans 16 residues. The CDR3 sequence is CASSILPGAADSPLHF. DNA for the CDR3: TGTGCCAGCTCGATCCTGCCGGGGGCTGCTGATTCACCCCTCCACTTT.

This clone was observed a single time. This chain connects TRBV9 to TRBJ2-7, with 9 bases identical to TRBD2. The V segment lost 0 bases and the J segment 7 bases; nucleotides outside the gene matches: 8. CDR3 length equals 15 residues. The germline V gene encodes CDR1 SGDLS and CDR2 YYNGEE. In DNA form, the CDR3 reads TGTGCCAGCAGCGTAGGCGGGGGGGCCCGTTCGGAGCAGTACTTC. This translates into CASSVGGGARSEQYF.

The chain links TRBV14 to TRBJ1-1, with unresolved D. Between the trimmed V and J ends, which lost 0 bases and 1 base, there was a span of 15 bases. The CDR3 covers 17 residues. Germline V lookup: CDR1 SGHDN, CDR2 FVKESK. The CDR3 spells CASSQDLGSLTNTEAFF. Written as DNA, the CDR3 is TGTGCCAGCAGCCAAGATTTGGGCAGTCTGACGAACACTGAAGCTTTCTTT.

V and J are TRBV18 and TRBJ2-7; 11 nucleotides match TRBD1. The CDR3 loop spans 12 amino acids. CDR1 and CDR2 from the germline V gene are KGHSH and LQKENI. V was pared by 8 bases and J by 4 bases, with 1 base of the junction left unmatched. DNA for the CDR3: TGTGCCAGCGGACAGGGGGCATACGAGCAGTACTTC. This encodes CASGQGAYEQYF.

The genes are TRBV25-1 and TRBJ1-1; D is unclear. Germline CDR1 is MGHDK and CDR2 is SYGVNS. V was trimmed by 1 base and J by 8 bases, leaving 8 bases between them. The CDR3 covers 12 residues. The CDR3 reads CASSESGREAFF. The CDR3 nucleotides read TGTGCCAGCAGTGAATCAGGCAGGGAAGCTTTCTTT.

The chain combines TRBV6-1 with TRBJ1-2; 7 nucleotides line up with TRBD1. The CDR3 has 15 residues. In germline, CDR1 is MNHNS, CDR2 SASEGT. V shed 0 bases, J shed 5 bases, and the junction held 6 bases outside the gene matches. The CDR3 sequence is CASSEAYRGPYGYTF. The CDR3 DNA reads as TGTGCCAGCAGTGAAGCCTACAGGGGCCCTTATGGCTACACCTTC.

The gene calls are TRBV5-1 and TRBJ2-3, with D possibly matching TRBD1 (5 bases). CDR3 length equals 15 residues. Germline V CDR1 and CDR2: SGHRS, YFSETQ. V was clipped by 0 bases and J by 6 bases, with 14 bases between them. The CDR3 region is CASSLAAGYGDTQYF. The CDR3 coding sequence is TGCGCCAGCAGCTTGGCGGCAGGGTATGGGGATACGCAGTATTTT.

The V call is TRBV2, the J call TRBJ2-3; 7 bases align to TRBD2. V dropped 6 bases and J dropped 5; count of bases not matched to a gene: 11. The CDR3 has 15 residues. Looked up from germline, CDR1 is SNHLY and CDR2 is FYNNEI. CDR3 residues: CASRKGLAERDTQYF. The CDR3, as DNA: TGTGCCAGCAGGAAAGGGCTAGCGGAGAGAGATACGCAGTATTTT.

In its sample, this clone was seen once. The chain couples TRBV6-1 to TRBJ1-4; possible D gene TRBD1, 5 bases. The germline V gene has CDR1 MNHNS and CDR2 SASEGT. V lost 1 base and J 7 bases, leaving 16 bases between the germline ends. The CDR3 has 16 amino acids. The CDR3 region has the DNA TGTGCCAGCAGTGAAGTGGGAGGGGTCAGGTTTGAAAAACTGTTTTTT. Translated: CASSEVGGVRFEKLFF.

The V call is TRBV5-4, the J call TRBJ1-1, with D possibly being TRBD1 (6 bases). CDR3 size: 17 residues. V lost 1 base to trimming and J lost 0 bases, with 16 bases between them. The germline V gene has CDR1 SGHNT and CDR2 YYREEE (reference sequence). The CDR3 DNA reads TGTGCCAGCAGCTTGTGGCAGGGGACGTCCATGAACACTGAAGCTTTCTTT. Protein product: CASSLWQGTSMNTEAFF.

V gene TRBV5-6 combines with J gene TRBJ2-7; D is ambiguous. Germline CDR1 SGHDT, CDR2 YYEEEE. The CDR3 has 15 residues. Trimming took off 2 bases at V and 0 bases at J, with 12 bases between the two ends. In nucleotides, the CDR3 is TGTGCCAGCAGCTTCGGTCAGGACCCCTCCTACGAGCAGTACTTC. The encoded protein is CASSFGQDPSYEQYF.

The V gene is TRBV18, the J gene TRBJ1-1; maybe TRBD1 (5 bases). This CDR3 spans 12 amino acids. CDR1 and CDR2 from the germline V gene are KGHSH and LQKENI. V was clipped by 3 bases and J by 4 bases, with 6 bases between them. The CDR3 loop is CASSPGRTEAFF. The CDR3 DNA sequence: TGTGCCAGCTCACCGGGGCGCACTGAAGCTTTCTTT.

The V gene is TRBV5-1, the J gene TRBJ2-2; 8 bases map to TRBD2. This CDR3 is 15 amino acids long. After removal of 0 bases from V and 6 bases from J, the junction contained 4 bases not matched to a gene. Germline V gene sequence: CDR1 SGHRS, CDR2 YFSETQ. CDR3 loop: CASSLAGGSAGELFF. As DNA, the CDR3 is TGCGCCAGCAGCTTGGCGGGAGGGAGCGCCGGGGAGCTGTTTTTT.